This T cell receptor beta chain was identified in a study of tumor and adjacent non-tumor tissue in lung cancer. Study background: The cohort had 12 to 13 adenocarcinoma, 2 squamous cell and 1 small cell patients. Each sample yielded 4 million to 5 million productive TCRbeta reads on average.

No cell sorting was done before RNA was extracted from the tissue. This non-tumor lung sample came from over 3 cm beyond the tumor edge. Three rounds of nested PCR, following a modified ARM-PCR protocol, produced the TCRbeta library. From the multiplex PCR reads, TCRdb called clonotypes with MiXCR, one entry per CDR3 protein. The table has 90,000 to 110,000 distinct CDR3 sequences, under 65% seen once; the top ten hold 15% to 20%. CDR1 is SGHNT, CDR2 YYREEE, per germline (reference sequence). V was pared by 3 bases and J by 8 bases, with 8 bases of the junction left unmatched. There are 14 residues in the CDR3.

The V and J genes are TRBV5-4 and TRBJ2-7, with 10 nucleotides matching TRBD2. Sequencing used distant non-tumor lung tissue. The clonotype originates from a man aged 55 to 70 with non-small cell lung cancer. CDR3 nucleotide sequence: TGTGCCAGCAGCTGTAGCGGGAGGCGTGGTAAGCAGTACTTC. Its translation is CASSCSGRRGKQYF.